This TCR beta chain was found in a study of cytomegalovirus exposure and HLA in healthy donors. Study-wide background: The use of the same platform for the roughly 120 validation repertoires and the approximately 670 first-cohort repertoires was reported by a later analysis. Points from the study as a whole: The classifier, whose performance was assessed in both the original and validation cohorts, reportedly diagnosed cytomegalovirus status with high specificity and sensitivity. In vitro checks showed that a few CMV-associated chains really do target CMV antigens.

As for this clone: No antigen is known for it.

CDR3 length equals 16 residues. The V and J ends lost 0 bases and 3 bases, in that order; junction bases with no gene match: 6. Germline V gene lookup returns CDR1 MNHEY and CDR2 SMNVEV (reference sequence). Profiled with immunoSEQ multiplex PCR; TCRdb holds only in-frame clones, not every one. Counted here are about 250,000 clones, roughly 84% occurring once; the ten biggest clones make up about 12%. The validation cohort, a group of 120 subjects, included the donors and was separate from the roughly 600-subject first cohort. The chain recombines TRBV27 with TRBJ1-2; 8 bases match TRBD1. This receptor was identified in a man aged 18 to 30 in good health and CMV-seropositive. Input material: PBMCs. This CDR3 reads CASSLSSRQGYYGYTF. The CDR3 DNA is TGTGCCAGCAGTTTATCTTCCCGACAGGGGTACTATGGCTACACCTTC.